A selection of T cell receptor beta chains follows, all from one sample in a study of shared clonotypes between healthy human individuals. The method was immunoSEQ multiplex PCR; TCRdb's version includes in-frame clones alone and lacks a portion of them. The data contain around 450,000 clones, 70% to 80% of them singletons. Source material: PBMCs. These receptors all come from a woman aged 40 to 55 in good health. Some clones in this sample may be carry-over from other donors' samples. The CDR3 runs from the conserved cysteine through the conserved F or W. D genes are given only for firm matches. Clone size is given for some rows only: seen once, a few or many times, or a class if the clone is expanded.

v_gene: TRBV28
d_gene: -
abundance: once
j_gene: TRBJ1-3
CDR3nt: TGTGCCAGCTCCCATCCGGGGGGACCCTCTCTTTCTGGAAACACCATATATTTT
CDR3aa: CASSHPGGPSLSGNTIYF

v_gene: TRBV28
d_gene: TRBD2
abundance: once
j_gene: TRBJ2-1
CDR3nt: TGTGCCAGCAGAGGTAGCGGGAGTCGAGGCAATGAGCAGTTCTTC
CDR3aa: CASRGSGSRGNEQFF

v_gene: TRBV19
d_gene: -
abundance: -
j_gene: TRBJ2-5
CDR3nt: TGTGCCAGTAGTATAGATCACGGAGAGACCCAGTACTTC
CDR3aa: CASSIDHGETQYF

v_gene: TRBV5-6
d_gene: -
abundance: -
j_gene: TRBJ2-5
CDR3nt: TGTGCCAGCAGCTTCGGGGAAGAGACCCAGTACTTC
CDR3aa: CASSFGEETQYF

v_gene: TRBV7-9
d_gene: -
abundance: -
j_gene: TRBJ2-3
CDR3nt: TGTGCCAGCAGCTCAGTAGGGGGGGGACTCCCGAACTTAGAGGTTACGCAGTATTTT
CDR3aa: CASSSVGGGLPNLEVTQYF

v_gene: TRBV6-4
d_gene: -
abundance: -
j_gene: TRBJ1-6
CDR3nt: TGTGCCAGCAGTCAGGGGAGTCGCAATTCACCCCTCCACTTT
CDR3aa: CASSQGSRNSPLHF

v_gene: TRBV6-1
d_gene: -
abundance: -
j_gene: TRBJ1-5
CDR3nt: TGTGCCAGCAACCTACCGGCCAGATATCAGCCCCAGCATTTT
CDR3aa: CASNLPARYQPQHF

v_gene: TRBV5-1
d_gene: -
abundance: -
j_gene: TRBJ2-5
CDR3nt: TGCGCCAGCAGCTCCGATTTGTGGCAGGGGGGTGAGACCCAGTACTTC
CDR3aa: CASSSDLWQGGETQYF

v_gene: TRBV6-1
d_gene: TRBD1
abundance: -
j_gene: TRBJ1-2
CDR3nt: TGTGCCAGCAGTGAAGTCCAGGGGGGGGGCTACACCTTC
CDR3aa: CASSEVQGGGYTF

v_gene: TRBV30
d_gene: -
abundance: -
j_gene: TRBJ1-4
CDR3nt: TGTGCCTGGAGTCCCAGGTGGACTTCCGGTGGTGAAAAACTGTTTTTT
CDR3aa: CAWSPRWTSGGEKLFF